This T cell receptor (beta chain) derives from a study of Ad26.COV2.S vaccination and SARS-CoV-2 variants. Libraries were prepared by immunoSEQ multiplex PCR; TCRdb keeps only in-frame clonotypes and omits some of them. The data show more than 150,000 clones, around nine tenths seen once. Comment on this clone: Its antigen remains unidentified.

Points from the study as a whole: Possibly, TCR breadth and depth analyses underestimated total T cell responses. The placebo group had lower spike-specific TCR breadth than the vaccine recipients did. Reportedly, after vaccination the spike-specific CD8+ and CD4+ T cell responses displayed substantial breadth. Comparable non-spike TCR breadth was observed in vaccine and placebo recipients.

In germline, CDR1 is MGHDK, CDR2 SYGVNS. The CDR3 extends over 13 amino acids. After removal of 7 bases from V and 1 base from J, the junction contained 3 bases not matched to a gene. This sequence was found in a human donor who had recovered from COVID-19. The V and J genes are TRBV25-1 and TRBJ1-1; 7 bases are shared with TRBD1. The sample in question was peripheral blood, obtained after recovery from COVID-19. This chain's CDR3 is CASIRQGNTEAFF. In DNA form, the CDR3 reads TGTGCCAGCATTAGACAGGGGAACACTGAAGCTTTCTTT.